These T cell receptor beta chains were read from a single sample in a study of brain T cells in children with intractable seizures. Using immunoSEQ multiplex PCR, the repertoire was profiled, and TCRdb retains in-frame clones only, with some absent. This repertoire shows 80,000 or so clones, 93% found once; its top ten account for roughly 1.5%. The sequenced sample was peripheral blood, obtained at surgery. The receptors originated from a boy in the first two years of life with tuberous sclerosis and intractable seizures. Both conserved end residues are part of each CDR3. The D gene is left open where the match is weak.

d_call j_call v_call cdr3_aa
- TRBJ1-2 TRBV28 CASSFQGSPYGYTF
- TRBJ2-5 TRBV28 CASTRQNQETQYF
TRBD1 TRBJ1-1 TRBV6-6 CASSSRDRNTEAFF
TRBD2 TRBJ2-2 TRBV6-6 CASHLAGRHTGELFF
- TRBJ2-7 TRBV30 CAWSAPIRALYEQYF
TRBD2 TRBJ2-7 TRBV2 CASGPLAGGPPYEQYF
TRBD1 TRBJ1-1 TRBV10-3 CAISELGQGGSTEAFF
- TRBJ1-2 TRBV6-4 CASSDDSLGGYTF
- TRBJ2-2 TRBV27 CASSSAREAGELFF
- TRBJ1-1 TRBV4-1 CASSQGQLGRDREAFF
TRBD2 TRBJ2-1 TRBV4-2 CASSQSGANYNEQFF
TRBD2 TRBJ2-3 TRBV20-1 CSASASSGGQSTDTQYF
- TRBJ1-5 TRBV3-1/TRBV3-2 CASSQLGSQPQHF
TRBD1 TRBJ2-7 TRBV10-3 CAISDQGAAYEQYF
TRBD2 TRBJ2-7 TRBV2 CASSAREALVYEQYF
- TRBJ2-1 TRBV2 CARTLRTSVHEQFF